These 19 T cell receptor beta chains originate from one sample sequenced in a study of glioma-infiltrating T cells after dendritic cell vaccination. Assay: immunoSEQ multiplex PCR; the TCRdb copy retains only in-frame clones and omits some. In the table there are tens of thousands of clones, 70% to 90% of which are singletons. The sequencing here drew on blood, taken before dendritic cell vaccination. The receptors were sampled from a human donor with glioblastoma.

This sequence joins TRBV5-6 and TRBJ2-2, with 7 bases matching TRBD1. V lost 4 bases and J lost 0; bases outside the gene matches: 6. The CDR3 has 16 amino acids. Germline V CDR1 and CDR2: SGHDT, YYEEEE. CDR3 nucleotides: TGTGCCAGCAGCAGAAAGGACAGGCCGAACACCGGGGAGCTGTTTTTT. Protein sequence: CASSRKDRPNTGELFF.

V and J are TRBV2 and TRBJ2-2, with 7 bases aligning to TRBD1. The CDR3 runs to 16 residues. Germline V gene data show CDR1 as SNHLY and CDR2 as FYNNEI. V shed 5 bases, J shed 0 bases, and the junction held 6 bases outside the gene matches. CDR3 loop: CASSWGQSPNTGELFF. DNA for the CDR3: TGTGCCAGCAGTTGGGGACAGAGTCCGAACACCGGGGAGCTGTTTTTT.

The CDR3 region is CASSASGGDETQYF. CDR3 coding DNA: TGTGCCAGCAGCGCTAGCGGGGGCGATGAGACCCAGTACTTC. The V call is TRBV9, the J call TRBJ2-5; 10 bases fit TRBD2. V was clipped by 3 bases and J by 5 bases; unmatched bases: 4. Looked up from germline, CDR1 is SGDLS and CDR2 is YYNGEE. The CDR3 has 14 amino acids.

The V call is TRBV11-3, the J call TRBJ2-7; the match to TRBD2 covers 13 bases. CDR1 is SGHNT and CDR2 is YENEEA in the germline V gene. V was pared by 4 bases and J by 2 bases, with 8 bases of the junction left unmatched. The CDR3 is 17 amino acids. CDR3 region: CASSSWTSGSHTYEQYF. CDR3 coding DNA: TGTGCCAGCAGCTCTTGGACTAGCGGGAGCCACACCTACGAGCAGTACTTC.

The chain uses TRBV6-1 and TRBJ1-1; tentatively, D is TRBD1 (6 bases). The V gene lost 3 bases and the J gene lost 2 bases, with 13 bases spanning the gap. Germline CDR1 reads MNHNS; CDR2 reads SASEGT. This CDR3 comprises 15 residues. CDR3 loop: CASSDPGEGNTEAFF. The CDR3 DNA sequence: TGTGCCAGCAGTGATCCAGGGGAGGGAAACACTGAAGCTTTCTTT.

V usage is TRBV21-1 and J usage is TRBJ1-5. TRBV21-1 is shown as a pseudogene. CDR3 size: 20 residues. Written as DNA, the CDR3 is TGTGCCAGCAGCAAAGGAGGCAGATCGGTCGATTTGCGTAGCAATCAGCCCCAGCATTTT. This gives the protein CASSKGGRSVDLRSNQPQHF.

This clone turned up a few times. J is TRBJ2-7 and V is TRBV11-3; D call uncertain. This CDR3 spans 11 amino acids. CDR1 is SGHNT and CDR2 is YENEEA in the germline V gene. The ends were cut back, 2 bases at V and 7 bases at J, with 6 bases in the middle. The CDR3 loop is CASSLSSEQYF. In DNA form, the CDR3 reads TGTGCCAGCAGCTTAAGCTCGGAGCAGTACTTC. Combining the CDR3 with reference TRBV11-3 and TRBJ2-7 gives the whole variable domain EAGVVQSPRYKIIEKKQPVAFWCNPISGHNTLYWYLQNLGQGPELLIRYENEEAVDDSQLPKDRFSAERLKGVDSTLKIQPAELGDSAVYLCASSLSSEQYFGPGTRLTVT.

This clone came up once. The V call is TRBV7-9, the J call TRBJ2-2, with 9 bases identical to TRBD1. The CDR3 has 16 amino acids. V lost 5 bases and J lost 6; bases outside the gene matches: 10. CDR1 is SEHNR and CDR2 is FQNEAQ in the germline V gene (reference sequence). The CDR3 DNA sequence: TGTGCCAGCAGCATACAAACTGGACAGGGGTCCGGGGAGCTGTTTTTT. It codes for CASSIQTGQGSGELFF.

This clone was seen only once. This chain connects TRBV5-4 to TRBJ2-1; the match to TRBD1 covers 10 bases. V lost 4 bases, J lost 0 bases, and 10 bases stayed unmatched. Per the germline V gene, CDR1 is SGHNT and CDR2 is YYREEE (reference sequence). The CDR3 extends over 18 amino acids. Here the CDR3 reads CASSNRDRGPSSYNEQFF. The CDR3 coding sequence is TGTGCCAGCAGCAACCGGGACAGGGGACCAAGCTCCTACAATGAGCAGTTCTTC.

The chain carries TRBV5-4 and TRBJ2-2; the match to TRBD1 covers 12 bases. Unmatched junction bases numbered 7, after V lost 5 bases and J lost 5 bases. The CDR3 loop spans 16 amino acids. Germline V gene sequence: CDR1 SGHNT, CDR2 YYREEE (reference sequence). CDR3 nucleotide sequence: TGTGCCAGCAGTAAGGGGACAGGGGGCGATACCGGGGAGCTGTTTTTT. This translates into CASSKGTGGDTGELFF.

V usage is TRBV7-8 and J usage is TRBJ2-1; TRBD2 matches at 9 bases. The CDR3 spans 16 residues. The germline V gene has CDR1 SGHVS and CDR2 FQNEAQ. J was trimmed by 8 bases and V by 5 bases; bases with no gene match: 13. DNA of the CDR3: TGTGCCAGCAGCCCCGTTGCGGGGGGGCCGCCCCATGAGCAGTTCTTC. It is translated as CASSPVAGGPPHEQFF.

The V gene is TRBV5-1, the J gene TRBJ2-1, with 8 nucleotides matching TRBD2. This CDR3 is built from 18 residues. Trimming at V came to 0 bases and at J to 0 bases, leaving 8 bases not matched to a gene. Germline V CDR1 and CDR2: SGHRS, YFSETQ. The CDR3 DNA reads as TGCGCCAGCAGCTTGGAGCCTAGCGGGCATTCCTCCTACAATGAGCAGTTCTTC. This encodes CASSLEPSGHSSYNEQFF.

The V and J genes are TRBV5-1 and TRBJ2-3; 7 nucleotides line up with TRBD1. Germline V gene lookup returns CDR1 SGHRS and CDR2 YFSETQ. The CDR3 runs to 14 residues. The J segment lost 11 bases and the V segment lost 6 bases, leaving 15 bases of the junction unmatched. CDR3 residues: CASIPPGTVLRQYF. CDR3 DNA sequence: TGCGCCAGCATCCCGCCCGGGACAGTTCTTCGGCAGTATTTT.

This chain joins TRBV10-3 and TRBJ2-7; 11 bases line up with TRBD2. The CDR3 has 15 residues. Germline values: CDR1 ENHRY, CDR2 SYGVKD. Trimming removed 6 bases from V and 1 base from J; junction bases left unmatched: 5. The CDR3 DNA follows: TGTGCCATCAGAACCGGGACTAGCGGTTCCTACGAGCAGTACTTC. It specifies CAIRTGTSGSYEQYF.

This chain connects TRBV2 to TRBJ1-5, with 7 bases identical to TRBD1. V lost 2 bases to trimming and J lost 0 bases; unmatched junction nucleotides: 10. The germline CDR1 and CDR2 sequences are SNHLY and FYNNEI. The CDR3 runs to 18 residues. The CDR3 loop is CASSEPVGQVLSNQPQHF. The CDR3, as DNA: TGTGCCAGCAGTGAACCCGTTGGACAGGTCCTTAGCAATCAGCCCCAGCATTTT.

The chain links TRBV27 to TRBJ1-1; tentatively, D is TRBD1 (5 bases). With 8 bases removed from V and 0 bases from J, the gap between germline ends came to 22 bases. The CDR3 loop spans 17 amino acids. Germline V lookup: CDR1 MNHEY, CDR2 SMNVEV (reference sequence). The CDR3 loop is CASQLNWGGIMNTEAFF. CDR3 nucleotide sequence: TGTGCCAGCCAACTTAACTGGGGGGGGATTATGAACACTGAAGCTTTCTTT.

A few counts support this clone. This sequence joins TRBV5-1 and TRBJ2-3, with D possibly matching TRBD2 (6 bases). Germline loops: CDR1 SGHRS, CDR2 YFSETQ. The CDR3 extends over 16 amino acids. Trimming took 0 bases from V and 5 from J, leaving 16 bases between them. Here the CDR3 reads CASSLEGGIGGDTQYF. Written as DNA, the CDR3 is TGCGCCAGCAGCTTGGAAGGCGGGATTGGAGGAGATACGCAGTATTTT. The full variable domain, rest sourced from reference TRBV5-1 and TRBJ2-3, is KAGVTQTPRYLIKTRGQQVTLSCSPISGHRSVSWYQQTPGQGLQFLFEYFSETQRNKGNFPGRFSGRQFSNSRSEMNVSTLELGDSALYLCASSLEGGIGGDTQYFGPGTRLTVL.

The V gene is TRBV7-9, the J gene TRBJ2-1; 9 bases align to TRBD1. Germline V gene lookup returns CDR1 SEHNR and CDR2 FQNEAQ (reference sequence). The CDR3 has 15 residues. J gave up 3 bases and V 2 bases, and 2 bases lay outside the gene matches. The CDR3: CASSLTGGGYNEQFF. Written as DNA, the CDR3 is TGTGCCAGCAGCTTAACAGGGGGCGGCTACAATGAGCAGTTCTTC.

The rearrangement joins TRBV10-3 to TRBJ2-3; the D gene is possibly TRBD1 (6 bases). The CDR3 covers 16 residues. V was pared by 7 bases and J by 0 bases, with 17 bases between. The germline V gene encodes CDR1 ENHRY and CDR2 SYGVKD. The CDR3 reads CAIKNTLRGSTDTQYF. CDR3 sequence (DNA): TGTGCCATCAAGAACACCCTGAGGGGGAGCACAGATACGCAGTATTTT.